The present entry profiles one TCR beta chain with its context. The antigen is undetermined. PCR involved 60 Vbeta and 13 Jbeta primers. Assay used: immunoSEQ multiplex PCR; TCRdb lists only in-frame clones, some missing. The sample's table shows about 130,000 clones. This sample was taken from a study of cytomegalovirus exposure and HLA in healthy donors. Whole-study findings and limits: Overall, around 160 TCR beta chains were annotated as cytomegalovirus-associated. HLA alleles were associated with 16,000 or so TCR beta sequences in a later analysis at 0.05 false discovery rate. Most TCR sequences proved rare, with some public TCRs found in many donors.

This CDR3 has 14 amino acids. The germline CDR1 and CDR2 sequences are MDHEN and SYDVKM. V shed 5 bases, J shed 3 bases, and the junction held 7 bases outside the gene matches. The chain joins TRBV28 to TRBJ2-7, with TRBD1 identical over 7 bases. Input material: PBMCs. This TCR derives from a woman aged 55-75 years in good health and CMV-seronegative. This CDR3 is CASSLRQGLYEQYF. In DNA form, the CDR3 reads TGTGCCAGCAGTCTCCGACAGGGTCTCTACGAGCAGTACTTC.